This T cell receptor (beta chain) was identified during a study of T cell responses to AZD1222 COVID-19 vaccine. V was pared by 0 bases and J by 4 bases, with 12 bases between. The CDR3 has 15 amino acids. Germline CDR1 MNHEY, CDR2 SVGEGT. The repertoire was sequenced with immunoSEQ multiplex PCR; TCRdb's copy has only in-frame clones and lacks some. The sample comprises roughly 110,000 clones, about 85% of which are singletons, and around 4.3% rests with the top ten. This chain links TRBV6-2 or TRBV6-3 with TRBJ1-1; D is perhaps TRBD1 (5 bases). The source was peripheral blood, collected on day 0 of AZD1222 vaccination. The clonotype originates from an adult in good health. The CDR3 region is CASSYSGREGTEAFF. The CDR3 DNA reads as TGTGCCAGCAGTTACTCCGGCAGGGAGGGCACTGAAGCTTTCTTT.